This TCR beta chain was identified in a study of regulatory T cells in long-lasting Graves disease. Germline values: CDR1 LNHDA, CDR2 SQIVND (reference sequence). The CDR3 contains 17 residues. J gave up 2 bases and V 5 bases, and 13 bases lay outside the gene matches. In building TCR beta libraries, iRepertoire HTBI primers were used together with Arm-PCR of CDR3 regions. TCRdb re-derived calls from the multiplex PCR reads in MiXCR, one entry per CDR3 protein. The sample yields 450,000 to 600,000 distinct CDR3 sequences, roughly 17% seen once. Time point of the sample: newly diagnosed GD, antithyroid drugs for less than 3 months. TCR sequences were obtained from RNA taken from PBMCs. This clonotype has only a few counts. These same records also appear under a second study, on T cells in Graves' hyperthyroidism and ophthalmopathy.

The sequence came from a man aged 40-49 years with Graves disease. The chain uses TRBV19 and TRBJ2-3, with 7 bases fitting TRBD2. Here the sequenced sample was peripheral blood mononuclear cells (PBMCs), taken at new diagnosis, from a patient treated with antithyroid drugs. The chain's CDR3 is CASSPFAPSGVTDTQYF. CDR3 DNA: TGTGCCAGTAGTCCCTTCGCTCCTAGCGGAGTCACAGATACGCAGTATTTT.